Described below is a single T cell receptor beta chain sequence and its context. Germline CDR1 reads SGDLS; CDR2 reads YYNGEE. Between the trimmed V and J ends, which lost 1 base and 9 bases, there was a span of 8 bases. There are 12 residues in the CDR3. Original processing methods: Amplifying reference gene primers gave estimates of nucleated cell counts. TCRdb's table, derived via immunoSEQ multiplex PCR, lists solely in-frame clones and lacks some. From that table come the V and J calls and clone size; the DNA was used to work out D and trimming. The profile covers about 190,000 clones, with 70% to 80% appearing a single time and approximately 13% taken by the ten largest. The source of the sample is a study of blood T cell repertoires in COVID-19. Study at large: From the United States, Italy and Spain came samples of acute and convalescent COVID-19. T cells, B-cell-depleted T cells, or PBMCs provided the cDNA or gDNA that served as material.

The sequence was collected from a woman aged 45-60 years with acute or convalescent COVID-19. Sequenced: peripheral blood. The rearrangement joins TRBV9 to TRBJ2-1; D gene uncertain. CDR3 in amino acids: CASSVLEGEQFF. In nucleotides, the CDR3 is TGTGCCAGCAGCGTACTAGAAGGTGAGCAGTTCTTC. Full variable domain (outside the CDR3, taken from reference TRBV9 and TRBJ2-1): DSGVTQTPKHLITATGQRVTLRCSPRSGDLSVYWYQQSLDQGLQFLIQYYNGEERAKGNILERFSAQQFPDLHSELNLSSLELGDSALYFCASSVLEGEQFFGPGTRLTVL.